The present entry profiles one T cell receptor (beta chain) with its context. The sample is drawn from a study of shared T cell receptors in the human thymus. The assay was immunoSEQ multiplex PCR, and TCRdb's table has in-frame clones only and misses some. Counted here are hundreds of thousands of clones, over 75% occurring once; the ten biggest clones make up about 0.0094%. This sample was shared with a second study, whose subject was human thymus T cells.

Sequenced: thymocytes. This receptor was obtained from a boy under two years old with a congenital heart defect.

CDR3 loop: CASSIDGGTVEKLFF. The CDR3 DNA reads as TGTGCCAGTAGTATAGATGGGGGCACAGTTGAAAAACTGTTTTTT. J is TRBJ1-4 and V is TRBV19, with D tentatively TRBD1 (6 bases). Germline-derived CDR1 and CDR2 are LNHDA and SQIVND (reference sequence). The V end lost 0 bases, the J end lost 7 bases, and 12 bases lay between the germline ends. This CDR3 contains 15 residues.